The 25 T cell receptor beta chains below come from one sample, sequenced in a study of Ad26.COV2.S vaccination and SARS-CoV-2 variants. Sequencing was performed with immunoSEQ multiplex PCR; in TCRdb, only in-frame clones are kept and a portion is missing. This sample has a few hundred thousand clones, with 80% to 95% found just once. Treatment noted: over 15 received Ad26.COV2.S at low or high dose, single or two shots; about 5 received placebo; per-sample allocation not given. The study sampled participants on day 63 after the first vaccine or placebo injection. The sample was peripheral blood, taken in a trial of Ad26.COV2.S vaccine versus placebo. The source is a person aged 18-60 years who received the Ad26.COV2.S COVID-19 vaccine or a placebo.

This clone was seen once. The rearrangement uses TRBV18 and TRBJ1-5, with D uncertain. This CDR3 spans 13 amino acids. With 4 bases removed from V and 5 bases from J, the gap between germline ends came to 9 bases. Germline V lookup: CDR1 KGHSH, CDR2 LQKENI. As DNA, the CDR3 is TGTGCCAGCTCACTTTACGGGGATCAGCCCCAGCATTTT. This gives the protein CASSLYGDQPQHF. The full variable domain, in which reference TRBV18 and TRBJ1-5 provide the parts outside the CDR3, is NAGVMQNPRHLVRRRGQEARLRCSPMKGHSHVYWYRQLPEEGLKFMVYLQKENIIDESGMPKERFSAEFPKEGPSILRIQQVVRGDSAAYFCASSLYGDQPQHFGDGTRLSIL.

This clone showed up just once. This chain connects TRBV19 to TRBJ2-4, with 7 bases lining up with TRBD1. Germline V lookup: CDR1 LNHDA, CDR2 SQIVND (reference sequence). This CDR3 has 17 amino acids. Unmatched junction bases numbered 10, after V lost 4 bases and J lost 1 base. The CDR3 spells CASSTPKQGNAKNIQYF. Here the CDR3 DNA reads TGTGCCAGTAGTACCCCGAAACAGGGGAACGCCAAAAACATTCAGTACTTC.

The chain joins TRBV27 to TRBJ2-7, with 8 bases fitting TRBD2. With 0 bases clipped from V and 2 bases from J, the junction kept 3 bases outside the gene matches. The length of the CDR3 is 15 residues. The germline V gene encodes CDR1 MNHEY and CDR2 SMNVEV (reference sequence). The CDR3 DNA follows: TGTGCCAGCAGTTTATCGGCGGGGGGACCCTACGAGCAGTACTTC. It codes for CASSLSAGGPYEQYF.

The rearrangement uses TRBV7-9 and TRBJ1-6; no firm D call. V was clipped by 3 bases and J by 10 bases, with 19 bases between them. This CDR3 is 16 amino acids long. Germline values: CDR1 SEHNR, CDR2 FQNEAQ (reference sequence). The DNA for the CDR3 is TGTGCCAGCAGCTTCCCCCCGAGCAGGTTGGGATCACCCCTCCACTTT. Translating it yields CASSFPPSRLGSPLHF. The whole variable domain, filled in from reference TRBV7-9 and TRBJ1-6, reads DTGVSQNPRHKITKRGQNVTFRCDPISEHNRLYWYRQTLGQGPEFLTYFQNEAQLEKSRLLSDRFSAERPKGSFSTLEIQRTEQGDSAMYLCASSFPPSRLGSPLHFGNGTRLTVT.

The V and J genes are TRBV7-2 and TRBJ2-1, with 10 bases aligning to TRBD2. The V segment lost 5 bases and the J segment 7 bases; nucleotides outside the gene matches: 11. The CDR3 has 16 residues. Germline V gene sequence: CDR1 SGHTA, CDR2 FQGNSA. This chain's CDR3 is CASSPRVAGGQNEQFF. CDR3 in DNA: TGTGCCAGCAGCCCAAGGGTAGCGGGGGGCCAAAATGAGCAGTTCTTC. Filled out from reference TRBV7-2 and TRBJ2-1, the complete variable domain reads GAGVSQSPSNKVTEKGKDVELRCDPISGHTALYWYRQSLGQGLEFLIYFQGNSAPDKSGLPSDRFSAERTGGSVSTLTIQRTQQEDSAVYLCASSPRVAGGQNEQFFGPGTRLTVL.

The chain employs TRBV6-1 and TRBJ1-1; 7 bases match TRBD1. Losses at the gene ends were 2 bases for V and 2 bases for J; bases not matched to a gene: 5. Germline V gene lookup returns CDR1 MNHNS and CDR2 SASEGT. The length of the CDR3 is 15 residues. CDR3 sequence (DNA): TGTGCCAGCAGTGAAAAGAAGGGGGCTAACACTGAAGCTTTCTTT. Its translation is CASSEKKGANTEAFF.

This clone occurred once. The chain couples TRBV5-3 to TRBJ1-6; TRBD1 matches 8 bases. TRBV5-3 is given ORF status, its function remaining uncertain. The length of the CDR3 is 21 residues. Trimming at V came to 2 bases and at J to 0 bases, leaving 16 bases not matched to a gene. CDR3 residues: CARSFRQGLLVVGSYNSPLHF. CDR3 DNA sequence: TGTGCCAGAAGCTTCCGACAGGGGCTCTTAGTAGTGGGCTCCTATAATTCACCCCTCCACTTT.

V usage is TRBV10-2 and J usage is TRBJ2-3; weak D call: TRBD1 (6 bases). Germline V CDR1 and CDR2: WSHSY, SAAADI. This CDR3 has 16 residues. V lost 3 bases to trimming and J lost 5 bases, with 18 bases between them. CDR3 protein: CASSDRGEDSRDTQYF. In DNA, the CDR3 is TGCGCCAGCAGTGACAGGGGCGAGGACTCACGAGATACGCAGTATTTT.

The chain couples TRBV5-4 to TRBJ1-1; 8 nucleotides agree with TRBD1. The CDR3 covers 16 residues. The germline V gene encodes CDR1 SGHNT and CDR2 YYREEE (reference sequence). Trimming removed 4 bases from V and 5 bases from J; junction bases left unmatched: 13. The CDR3 DNA is TGTGCCAGCAGCCCGCCTCAGGGGGCTGGTGGTACTGAAGCTTTCTTT. Translating it yields CASSPPQGAGGTEAFF.

V usage is TRBV5-1 and J usage is TRBJ2-7; either TRBD1 or TRBD2 may supply D (5 bases each). The CDR3 has 13 amino acids. The germline V gene has CDR1 SGHRS and CDR2 YFSETQ. V gave up 4 bases and J gave up 11 bases, with 19 bases separating them. The CDR3 sequence is CASSPVDTLREYF. CDR3 in DNA: TGCGCCAGCAGCCCCGTGGACACCCTGAGGGAGTACTTC.

The V call is TRBV24-1, the J call TRBJ2-3, with D perhaps TRBD2 (5 bases). Trimming shortened V by 5 bases and J by 0 bases, and 11 bases separated the two germline ends. Germline values: CDR1 KGHDR, CDR2 SFDVKD. The CDR3 contains 15 residues. Written as DNA, the CDR3 is TGTGCCACCAGTGGGCCTAGCTCTAGCACAGATACGCAGTATTTT. As protein: CATSGPSSSTDTQYF.

The chain carries TRBV7-2 and TRBJ2-3; TRBD1 agrees at 10 bases. The germline CDR1 and CDR2 sequences are SGHTA and FQGNSA. The CDR3 extends over 16 amino acids. V trimming: 5 bases; J trimming: 5 bases; junction bases outside the gene matches: 10. Here the CDR3 DNA reads TGTGCCAGCAGCCCGAGACAGGGGGCGCTGAGAGATACGCAGTATTTT. Translated, it gives CASSPRQGALRDTQYF.

With regard to this clone: Other DNA sequences of this sample code for an identical CDR3. The chain couples TRBV7-2 to TRBJ2-3, with TRBD2 matching 9 bases. The germline CDR1 and CDR2 sequences are SGHTA and FQGNSA. The V segment lost 1 base and the J segment 4 bases; nucleotides outside the gene matches: 3. This CDR3 is built from 15 residues. CDR3 amino acids: CASSLVGGGADTQYF. The CDR3 region has the DNA TGTGCCAGCAGCTTAGTAGGCGGGGGGGCAGATACGCAGTATTTT.

J is TRBJ2-7 and V is TRBV7-6; a possible D gene is TRBD2 (5 bases). V lost 6 bases and J 4 bases, leaving 22 bases between the germline ends. The germline gives CDR1 SGHVS, CDR2 FNYEAQ. The CDR3 loop spans 16 amino acids. CDR3 DNA: TGTGCCAGCAGTCGAACGAGAGGGCCGCATGGATACGAGCAGTACTTC. This sequence encodes CASSRTRGPHGYEQYF.

As for this clone: An end of the junction does not agree with germline; a read error may underlie this. V gene TRBV7-7 combines with J gene TRBJ2-5; a possible D gene is TRBD1 (5 bases). The CDR3 length is 15 residues. The germline V gene encodes CDR1 SSHAT and CDR2 FNYEAQ (reference sequence). The CDR3 region has the DNA TGTGCTAGCAGCTTCGCCTGGGGCCGAGAAGAGACCCAGTACTTC. Its protein is CASSFAWGREETQYF.

This chain connects TRBV6-6 to TRBJ2-1; a weak D match, TRBD1 (6 bases). This CDR3 spans 14 amino acids. In germline, CDR1 is MNHNY, CDR2 SVGAGI (reference sequence). The germline V and J ends were trimmed by 8 bases and 6 bases, with 17 bases remaining between them. CDR3 region: CASGRTAASNEQFF. Here the CDR3 DNA reads TGTGCCAGCGGACGGACAGCTGCATCCAATGAGCAGTTCTTC.

The chain links TRBV6-5 to TRBJ1-1; TRBD1 matches 7 bases. The germline gives CDR1 MNHEY, CDR2 SVGAGI. The length of the CDR3 is 13 residues. After removal of 6 bases from V and 4 bases from J, the junction contained 5 bases not matched to a gene. CDR3: CASRQTGVTEAFF. CDR3 bases: TGTGCCAGCAGGCAAACAGGGGTCACTGAAGCTTTCTTT.

This clone was found a few times. As DNA, the CDR3 is TGTGCCAGCAGCTTGGAGGACAGGGGCGAGCAGTACTTC. Its protein product is CASSLEDRGEQYF. This rearrangement joins TRBV5-6 to TRBJ2-7, with 9 bases lining up with TRBD1. The V segment lost 0 bases and the J segment 6 bases; nucleotides outside the gene matches: 1. The germline CDR1 and CDR2 sequences are SGHDT and YYEEEE. The CDR3 loop spans 13 amino acids. The entire variable domain, with the rest obtained from reference TRBV5-6 and TRBJ2-7, is as follows: DAGVTQSPTHLIKTRGQQVTLRCSPKSGHDTVSWYQQALGQGPQFIFQYYEEEERQRGNFPDRFSGHQFPNYSSELNVNALLLGDSALYLCASSLEDRGEQYFGPGTRLTVT.

V and J are TRBV5-1 and TRBJ2-3; 8 bases are shared with TRBD2. The CDR3 spans 15 residues. V lost 4 bases and J lost 3; bases outside the gene matches: 7. Per germline, CDR1 SGHRS and CDR2 YFSETQ. The CDR3 DNA reads TGCGCCAGCAGCGCCGCAGCGGGGGAAACAGATACGCAGTATTTT. Its protein product is CASSAAAGETDTQYF.

The chain carries TRBV19 and TRBJ1-5; the match to TRBD1 covers 7 bases. This CDR3 is 16 amino acids long. The germline gives CDR1 LNHDA, CDR2 SQIVND (reference sequence). V shed 3 bases, J shed 3 bases, and the junction held 8 bases outside the gene matches. CDR3: CASSIKTGSLNQPQHF. The CDR3 coding sequence is TGTGCCAGTAGTATTAAGACAGGGAGTCTCAATCAGCCCCAGCATTTT.

The V and J genes are TRBV15 and TRBJ1-3; a possible D gene is TRBD1 (6 bases). Trimming left V 2 bases short and J 2 bases short, with 13 bases between. CDR1 LNHNV and CDR2 YYDKDF come from the germline V gene (reference sequence). There are 16 residues in the CDR3. The CDR3 is CATSRRTGQTGNTIYF. The CDR3 DNA follows: TGTGCCACCAGCAGACGGACCGGACAGACTGGAAACACCATATATTTT.

This clone was seen just once. The V and J genes are TRBV14 and TRBJ2-5; no firm D call. The CDR3 is 16 amino acids. Between the trimmed V and J ends, which lost 2 bases and 4 bases, there was a span of 17 bases. Per the germline V gene, CDR1 is SGHDN and CDR2 is FVKESK. The CDR3 coding sequence is TGTGCCAGCAGCCAATCATCTAAGAGGTGGGGAGAGACCCAGTACTTC. Translating it yields CASSQSSKRWGETQYF.

J is TRBJ2-1 and V is TRBV5-4; 9 nucleotides line up with TRBD2. V shed 0 bases and J 8 bases; nucleotides not matched to a gene: 6. The CDR3 is 15 amino acids. CDR1 and CDR2 from the germline V gene are SGHNT and YYREEE (reference sequence). CDR3 amino acids: CASSLGSGGGYEQFF. In DNA, the CDR3 is TGTGCCAGCAGCTTGGGTAGCGGGGGTGGGTATGAGCAGTTCTTC.

The genes are TRBV4-1 and TRBJ2-7; D not certain. The CDR3 covers 16 residues. V dropped 1 base and J dropped 0 bases, with 13 bases sitting between them. Germline V gene sequence: CDR1 MGHRA, CDR2 YSYEKL. The CDR3 loop is CASSQGVGMPSYEQYF. CDR3 DNA: TGCGCCAGCAGCCAAGGAGTGGGAATGCCCTCCTACGAGCAGTACTTC.

The J gene is TRBJ2-5, the V gene TRBV5-6, with 9 bases matching TRBD1. Germline V lookup: CDR1 SGHDT, CDR2 YYEEEE. CDR3 length equals 14 residues. Trimming removed 1 base from V and 5 bases from J; junction bases left unmatched: 3. The CDR3 spells CASSLKGQGETQYF. The CDR3, as DNA: TGTGCCAGCAGCTTGAAAGGACAGGGGGAGACCCAGTACTTC.